These 21 T cell receptor beta chains share one sample of origin, sequenced in a study of T cell responses to AZD1222 COVID-19 vaccine. Repertoires were generated with immunoSEQ multiplex PCR, while TCRdb's copy carries only in-frame clones and drops some. The table includes about 120,000 clones, less than 95% detected once. The sample here was peripheral blood, taken on day 0 of AZD1222 vaccination. All receptors derive from an adult in good health.

The chain employs TRBV7-9 and TRBJ1-2; 9 bases match TRBD1. V dropped 5 bases and J dropped 5; count of bases not matched to a gene: 6. From germline, CDR1 is SEHNR and CDR2 FQNEAQ (reference sequence). The CDR3 sequence is 14 residues long. As DNA, the CDR3 is TGTGCCAGCAGCCCGGGGACAGGGTTTTATGGCTACACCTTC. As protein: CASSPGTGFYGYTF.

The genes are TRBV25-1 and TRBJ1-1; D is undetermined. Germline CDR1 MGHDK, CDR2 SYGVNS. The CDR3 consists of 11 residues. With 9 bases removed from V and 1 base from J, the gap between germline ends came to 6 bases. CDR3 sequence (DNA): TGTGCCAGTCTTAGGAACACTGAAGCTTTCTTT. It codes for CASLRNTEAFF. The entire variable domain, with the rest obtained from reference TRBV25-1 and TRBJ1-1, is as follows: EADIYQTPRYLVIGTGKKITLECSQTMGHDKMYWYQQDPGMELHLIHYSYGVNSTEKGDLSSESTVSRIRTEHFPLTLESARPSHTSQYLCASLRNTEAFFGQGTRLTVV.

This clone has a single count. This rearrangement joins TRBV18 to TRBJ2-5; 7 bases fit TRBD2. The V segment lost 1 base and the J segment 2 bases; nucleotides outside the gene matches: 4. The CDR3 has 15 amino acids. CDR1 is KGHSH, CDR2 LQKENI, per germline. In DNA form, the CDR3 reads TGTGCCAGCTCACCACTAGCGGGCCATCAAGAGACCCAGTACTTC. Its translation: CASSPLAGHQETQYF.

V usage is TRBV3-1 (or the pseudogene TRBV3-2) and J usage is TRBJ1-1; 8 nucleotides align to TRBD1. Germline assignment: CDR1 LGHDT and CDR2 YNNKEL (reference sequence). Trimming at V came to 4 bases and at J to 4 bases, leaving 2 bases not matched to a gene. This CDR3 has 13 residues. In DNA form, the CDR3 reads TGTGCCAGCAGCCCGACAGGGGCCACTGAAGCTTTCTTT. Translated: CASSPTGATEAFF.

This clone has only a few counts. This chain connects TRBV5-4 to TRBJ2-1; 10 bases line up with TRBD1. There are 14 residues in the CDR3. V shed 4 bases and J 6 bases; nucleotides not matched to a gene: 4. Per the germline V gene, CDR1 is SGHNT and CDR2 is YYREEE (reference sequence). Here the CDR3 DNA reads TGTGCCAGCAGCCTCGGGGACAGGGGCAATGAGCAGTTCTTC. This sequence encodes CASSLGDRGNEQFF.

V is TRBV30 and J is TRBJ2-7; D gene unclear. The CDR3 covers 15 residues. The germline V gene encodes CDR1 GTSNPN and CDR2 SVGIG (reference sequence). Between the trimmed V and J ends, which lost 8 bases and 1 base, there was a span of 21 bases. In DNA form, the CDR3 reads TGTGCCGGGAAAACTCGGACGGACCTATCCTACGAGCAGTACTTC. Translation gives CAGKTRTDLSYEQYF.

The chain couples TRBV7-9 to TRBJ2-5; 10 bases align to TRBD2. Trimming at V came to 6 bases and at J to 2 bases, leaving 6 bases not matched to a gene. The CDR3 is 15 residues long. In germline, CDR1 is SEHNR, CDR2 FQNEAQ (reference sequence). This chain's CDR3 is CASRTTLAGQETQYF. The CDR3 nucleotides read TGTGCCAGCAGGACGACACTAGCGGGACAAGAGACCCAGTACTTC.

CDR3 region: CASSHTLGVIYNEQFF. CDR3 nucleotide sequence: TGTGCCAGCAGCCATACTCTTGGGGTTATTTACAATGAGCAGTTCTTC. The V gene is TRBV14, the J gene TRBJ2-1; the D is unclear. The germline V gene has CDR1 SGHDN and CDR2 FVKESK. The length of the CDR3 is 16 residues. With 3 bases removed from V and 4 bases from J, the gap between germline ends came to 16 bases.

This chain uses TRBV6-2 or TRBV6-3 with TRBJ2-3; D perhaps matches TRBD1 (6 bases). Per germline, CDR1 MNHEY and CDR2 SVGEGT. Trimming shortened V by 0 bases and J by 0 bases, and 13 bases separated the two germline ends. The CDR3 is 17 residues long. The CDR3 loop reads CASSYSNSQGSTDTQYF. The CDR3 DNA is TGTGCCAGCAGTTACTCGAACTCACAGGGAAGCACAGATACGCAGTATTTT.

The rearrangement uses TRBV3-1 (or the pseudogene TRBV3-2) and TRBJ2-7; D remains unclear. V lost 4 bases and J 0 bases, leaving 13 bases between the germline ends. CDR3 size: 15 residues. Germline CDR1 reads LGHDT; CDR2 reads YNNKEL (reference sequence). CDR3 in amino acids: CASSLLAASSYEQYF. In DNA form, the CDR3 reads TGTGCCAGCAGCCTATTGGCCGCTAGCTCCTACGAGCAGTACTTC.

The chain links TRBV7-8 to TRBJ1-5, with 9 bases aligning to TRBD1. Germline V lookup: CDR1 SGHVS, CDR2 FQNEAQ. With V trimmed by 2 bases and J by 7 bases, 6 bases remained unmatched. The CDR3 length is 15 residues. The CDR3, as DNA: TGTGCCAGCAGCTTACTTACAGGGGGCGGACAGCCCCAGCATTTT. Its translation: CASSLLTGGGQPQHF.

The chain is built from TRBV2 and TRBJ1-4; tentatively, D is TRBD1 (6 bases). CDR1 SNHLY and CDR2 FYNNEI come from the germline V gene. The CDR3 consists of 15 residues. V gave up 8 bases and J gave up 2 bases, with 15 bases separating them. DNA of the CDR3: TGTGCCAGCCGGGTGGGGGGCTCGACTAATGAAAAACTGTTTTTT. Protein product: CASRVGGSTNEKLFF.

The rearrangement joins TRBV12-3 or TRBV12-4 to TRBJ1-2; 7 bases are shared with TRBD1. J lost 8 bases, V lost 6 bases, and 6 bases had no gene match. CDR3 length: 12 amino acids. The CDR3 nucleotides are TGTGCCAGCAGGGAGGGGGCGCGGGGCTACACCTTC. As protein: CASREGARGYTF.

The chain uses TRBV12-5 and TRBJ2-7, with TRBD1 as a possible D gene (5 bases). The CDR3 length is 12 residues. Trimming left V 7 bases short and J 6 bases short, with 13 bases between. The V gene's germline CDR1 is LGHNT and CDR2 FRNRAP. CDR3 sequence reads: CASAPLTAEQYF. CDR3 nucleotide sequence: TGTGCTAGTGCTCCCCTGACAGCCGAGCAGTACTTC.

The gene calls are TRBV30 and TRBJ1-2; D remains unclear. The V end lost 4 bases, the J end lost 0 bases, and 18 bases lay between the germline ends. CDR1 is GTSNPN, CDR2 SVGIG, per germline (reference sequence). The CDR3 contains 16 residues. In DNA form, the CDR3 reads TGTGCCTGGACTTTGGACCATTTCCCCTCTAACTATGGCTACACCTTC. The encoded protein is CAWTLDHFPSNYGYTF.

The chain is built from TRBV6-5 and TRBJ2-7, with a weak D call TRBD2 (5 bases). V lost 8 bases and J 2 bases, leaving 16 bases between the germline ends. The CDR3 runs 14 residues. Looked up from germline, CDR1 is MNHEY and CDR2 is SVGAGI. For the CDR3, the DNA is TGTGCCAGCCGAACTAGTGGGGAACCCTACGAGCAGTACTTC. The encoded protein is CASRTSGEPYEQYF.

The chain uses TRBV18 and TRBJ2-3, with 11 bases lining up with TRBD2. The CDR3 runs 16 residues. The V gene's germline CDR1 is KGHSH and CDR2 LQKENI. Trimming at V came to 3 bases and at J to 4 bases, leaving 6 bases not matched to a gene. CDR3 in DNA: TGTGCCAGCTCACCGGGTCGGGGACTAGCGGCAGATACGCAGTATTTT. Amino acid sequence: CASSPGRGLAADTQYF.

In its sample, this clone was seen many times. This chain links TRBV21-1 with TRBJ2-7; TRBD1, the table's D call, was not compared with the DNA. TRBV21-1 is a listed pseudogene. This CDR3 is built from 15 residues. The CDR3 protein is CASSTPWQISYEQYF. The CDR3 DNA sequence: TGTGCCAGCAGCACCCCGTGGCAGATTTCCTACGAGCAGTACTTC.

The rearrangement joins TRBV29-1 to TRBJ2-2; 13 nucleotides align to TRBD2. Germline CDR1 SQVTM, CDR2 ANQGSEA. With 4 bases clipped from V and 7 bases from J, the junction kept 3 bases outside the gene matches. CDR3 length: 14 residues. CDR3 protein: CSVAGLAGVGELFF. CDR3 bases: TGCAGCGTTGCTGGACTAGCGGGAGTCGGGGAGCTGTTTTTT.

The chain has TRBV15 and TRBJ1-2, with D possibly being TRBD1 (6 bases). Germline V gives CDR1 LNHNV, CDR2 YYDKDF (reference sequence). The length of the CDR3 is 16 residues. V lost 3 bases to trimming and J lost 6 bases, with 20 bases between them. In nucleotides, the CDR3 is TGTGCCACCAGCAGCCCACCTCATAGGGGGAGGCATGGCTACACCTTC. This translates into CATSSPPHRGRHGYTF.

The V gene is TRBV19, the J gene TRBJ1-1; possibly TRBD1 for D (6 bases). From germline, CDR1 is LNHDA and CDR2 SQIVND (reference sequence). The CDR3 extends over 15 amino acids. V was trimmed by 3 bases and J by 0 bases, leaving 11 bases between them. This CDR3 is CASSIPGAMNTEAFF. Written as DNA, the CDR3 is TGTGCCAGTAGTATCCCGGGGGCGATGAACACTGAAGCTTTCTTT.